The 14 T cell receptor beta chains in this list originate from one sample, sequenced in a study of circulating and synovial CD4+ cells in juvenile arthritis. Method: immunoSEQ multiplex PCR; TCRdb's copy keeps in-frame clones and lacks some. The data show about 32,000 clones, with nearly 95% seen just once and 0.68% held by the top ten. Sequenced sample: CD4+ T cells from blood. The receptors were sampled from a human donor with juvenile idiopathic arthritis.

V and J are TRBV10-1 and TRBJ2-5; D may be TRBD1 (5 bases). Per germline, CDR1 WNHNN and CDR2 SYGVQD (reference sequence). CDR3 length: 12 amino acids. Deletions cut 6 bases from V and 5 bases from J, with 10 bases between. The CDR3 spells CASSQGPETQYF. CDR3 in DNA: TGCGCCAGCAGCCAGGGCCCCGAGACCCAGTACTTC.

The genes are TRBV5-8 and TRBJ2-7, with D possibly being TRBD1 (6 bases). Germline V lookup: CDR1 SGHTS, CDR2 YDEGEE. This CDR3 spans 14 amino acids. Trimming pared 3 bases from V and 4 bases from J, leaving 14 bases between. CDR3 loop: CASSWTASSYEQYF. The CDR3 DNA is TGTGCCAGCAGCTGGACAGCCTCCTCTTACGAGCAGTACTTC. The full variable domain, completed using reference TRBV5-8 and TRBJ2-7, is EAGVTQSPTHLIKTRGQQATLRCSPISGHTSVYWYQQALGLGLQFLLWYDEGEERNRGNFPPRFSGRQFPNYSSELNVNALELEDSALYLCASSWTASSYEQYFGPGTRLTVT.

The V gene is TRBV5-6, the J gene TRBJ2-7, with D maybe TRBD1 (5 bases). Germline V gene lookup returns CDR1 SGHDT and CDR2 YYEEEE. The CDR3 contains 17 residues. Deletions cut 3 bases from V and 5 bases from J, with 24 bases between. DNA for the CDR3: TGTGCCAGCAGCTCAGTCTCTCGGTTTGGGGCGGTCAACGAGCAGTACTTC. It encodes CASSSVSRFGAVNEQYF.

This clone has only one observation. The chain recombines TRBV18 with TRBJ2-1, with a weak D call TRBD1 (5 bases). The CDR3 extends over 13 amino acids. The germline V and J ends were trimmed by 6 bases and 3 bases, with 9 bases remaining between them. Per germline, CDR1 KGHSH and CDR2 LQKENI. CDR3 sequence: CASSGLDYNEQFF. The CDR3, as DNA: TGTGCCAGCTCGGGGCTGGACTACAATGAGCAGTTCTTC.

The rearrangement uses TRBV2 and TRBJ1-5; 8 bases agree with TRBD1. Germline V CDR1 and CDR2: SNHLY, FYNNEI. The V gene end was trimmed by 8 bases and the J gene end by 1 base; junction bases not matched to a gene: 1. This CDR3 has 13 residues. The CDR3 spells CASRTGSNQPQHF. The CDR3 DNA reads TGTGCCAGCCGGACAGGGAGCAATCAGCCCCAGCATTTT.

The V call is TRBV11-2, the J call TRBJ2-2, with 10 bases lining up with TRBD2. Germline trimming cut 5 bases from V and 2 bases from J; bases unmatched to any gene: 5. The CDR3 consists of 16 residues. The V gene's germline CDR1 is SGHAT and CDR2 FQNNGV. CDR3 loop: CASSGLAGANTGELFF. The CDR3 bases are TGTGCCAGCAGCGGTCTAGCGGGAGCAAACACCGGGGAGCTGTTTTTT.

This clone was recorded once. This sequence joins TRBV7-2 and TRBJ1-1; D is unclear. CDR3 length equals 14 residues. The V end lost 5 bases, the J end lost 1 base, and 11 bases lay between the germline ends. Germline CDR1 and CDR2: SGHTA and FQGNSA. The CDR3 nucleotides are TGTGCCAGCAGCGCGCTGGAGGGGAACACTGAAGCTTTCTTT. It yields the protein CASSALEGNTEAFF.

This chain joins TRBV15 and TRBJ2-7; 12 nucleotides line up with TRBD1. V was pared by 3 bases and J by 6 bases, with 6 bases of the junction left unmatched. In germline, CDR1 is LNHNV, CDR2 YYDKDF (reference sequence). The CDR3 contains 15 residues. The CDR3 nucleotides read TGTGCCACCAGCAGCCGGGACAGGGGGCGTAGCGAGCAGTACTTC. Encoded protein: CATSSRDRGRSEQYF.

This clone was counted a few times. V gene TRBV19 combines with J gene TRBJ2-7, with D perhaps matching TRBD1 (5 bases). The ends were cut back, 3 bases at V and 0 bases at J, with 12 bases in the middle. Germline V lookup: CDR1 LNHDA, CDR2 SQIVND (reference sequence). CDR3 length: 15 residues. CDR3 nucleotides: TGTGCCAGTAGTATCAGTTTGCAGGGCTCCTACGAGCAGTACTTC. Translated, it gives CASSISLQGSYEQYF.

A remark on this clone: Lacking the conserved final phenylalanine or tryptophan, this CDR3 likely reflects a read error. The chain recombines TRBV27 with TRBJ2-7; 7 nucleotides line up with TRBD2. V shed 6 bases and J 2 bases; nucleotides not matched to a gene: 7. The germline gives CDR1 MNHEY, CDR2 SMNVEV (reference sequence). The CDR3 runs to 14 residues. The CDR3 spells CASSLQAGPYEQYL. CDR3 DNA sequence: TGTGCCAGCAGCCTTCAAGCGGGGCCCTACGAGCAGTACCTC.

This chain joins TRBV28 and TRBJ1-6, with 7 bases fitting TRBD1. Germline V lookup: CDR1 MDHEN, CDR2 SYDVKM. V lost 7 bases, J lost 7 bases, and 13 bases stayed unmatched. The CDR3 contains 16 residues. The CDR3 is CASTTIPGQTNSPLHF. CDR3 sequence (DNA): TGTGCCAGCACCACAATACCGGGACAGACAAATTCACCCCTCCACTTT.

This chain uses TRBV5-1 with TRBJ1-1; the D gene is possibly TRBD1 (6 bases). The CDR3 sequence is 13 residues long. V gave up 1 base and J gave up 7 bases, with 11 bases separating them. Looked up from germline, CDR1 is SGHRS and CDR2 is YFSETQ. CDR3 in amino acids: CASSLQGRGEAFF. CDR3 coding DNA: TGCGCCAGCAGCTTGCAGGGGAGAGGTGAAGCTTTCTTT.

This chain links TRBV4-2 with TRBJ2-2, with unresolved D. The CDR3 is 14 residues long. Looked up from germline, CDR1 is LGHNA and CDR2 is YNFKEQ. V was trimmed by 1 base and J by 4 bases, leaving 7 bases between them. The CDR3 is CASSQGTITGELFF. CDR3 nucleotide sequence: TGTGCCAGCAGCCAAGGTACAATCACCGGGGAGCTGTTTTTT.

V usage is TRBV6-1 and J usage is TRBJ2-3, with D possibly matching TRBD2 (6 bases). The CDR3 runs 13 residues. Trimming took off 1 base at V and 6 bases at J, with 8 bases between the two ends. Germline CDR1 is MNHNS and CDR2 is SASEGT. CDR3 sequence: CASSEVGGDTQYF. The DNA for the CDR3 is TGTGCCAGCAGTGAAGTAGGAGGGGATACGCAGTATTTT.